These 19 T cell receptor beta chains were all obtained from the same sample, sequenced in a study of identical twins. MiXCR, run by TCRdb on the 5' RACE reads, gives a single entry per CDR3 protein. The sample consists of 1.5 million to 2 million distinct CDR3 sequences, roughly 35% of them appearing once. Sequencing was performed on cord blood. The receptors originated from a newborn girl in good health.

This clonotype was found a few times. The chain joins TRBV12-3 or TRBV12-4 to TRBJ1-2, with D possibly matching TRBD1 (5 bases). Deletions cut 3 bases from V and 4 bases from J, with 15 bases between. The CDR3 has 15 residues. The CDR3 sequence is CASSFSGGLVYGYTF. The CDR3 bases are TGTGCCAGCAGTTTTTCTGGGGGACTCGTCTATGGCTACACCTTC.

This clonotype has a single count. The genes are TRBV28 and TRBJ1-2; no definite D call. The CDR3 contains 13 residues. V shed 3 bases and J shed 8 bases, with 13 bases lying between them. The V gene's germline CDR1 is MDHEN and CDR2 SYDVKM. CDR3 nucleotide sequence: TGTGCCAGCAGTTTCCGTTCGGGGAGGGGCTACACCTTC. It codes for CASSFRSGRGYTF.

This clonotype was observed a handful of times. The rearrangement joins TRBV6-6 to TRBJ1-1, with D unclear. Looked up from germline, CDR1 is MNHNY and CDR2 is SVGAGI (reference sequence). There are 9 residues in the CDR3. Trimming took off 5 bases at V and 11 bases at J, with 6 bases between the two ends. CDR3 sequence (DNA): TGTGCCAGCAGTGACGGGGCTTTCTTT. This codes for CASSDGAFF.

The J gene is TRBJ2-7, the V gene TRBV27, with TRBD2 as a possible D gene (5 bases). V lost 3 bases, J lost 2 bases, and 14 bases lay in between. CDR1 and CDR2 (germline): MNHEY, SMNVEV (reference sequence). This CDR3 is built from 15 residues. CDR3 bases: TGTGCCAGCAGTTTTATTGGCGGAGGTACCTACGAGCAGTACTTC. This codes for CASSFIGGGTYEQYF.

This clonotype has a handful of counts. V and J are TRBV20-1 and TRBJ1-5, with D unresolved. The germline V gene has CDR1 DFQATT and CDR2 SNEGSKA (reference sequence). V dropped 3 bases and J dropped 2 bases, with 8 bases sitting between them. This CDR3 has 13 amino acids. The CDR3 is CSASGRGNQPQHF. In DNA, the CDR3 is TGCAGTGCTAGTGGGAGGGGCAATCAGCCCCAGCATTTT.

This clonotype showed up many times. V gene TRBV27 combines with J gene TRBJ1-2; D is unresolved. Germline V lookup: CDR1 MNHEY, CDR2 SMNVEV (reference sequence). Trimming took 2 bases from V and 2 from J, leaving 6 bases between them. This CDR3 is 13 amino acids long. CDR3 amino acids: CASSLTRNYGYTF. The CDR3 DNA follows: TGTGCCAGCAGTTTAACAAGGAACTATGGCTACACCTTC.

J is TRBJ2-2 and V is TRBV29-1; 13 bases match TRBD2. CDR3 length: 16 residues. Trimming cost V 3 bases and J 5 bases; bases outside gene matches: 6. Germline V lookup: CDR1 SQVTM, CDR2 ANQGSEA. CDR3 nucleotide sequence: TGCAGCGTTGAGAGGGGACTAGCGGGAAAAACCGGGGAGCTGTTTTTT. Its protein product is CSVERGLAGKTGELFF.

In this sample, this clonotype turned up a few times. V gene TRBV20-1 combines with J gene TRBJ1-4; D is unclear. The V gene lost 4 bases and the J gene lost 8 bases, with 8 bases spanning the gap. This CDR3 contains 11 residues. CDR1 DFQATT and CDR2 SNEGSKA come from the germline V gene (reference sequence). The CDR3 nucleotides are TGCAGTGCTAAGTCGGGAGAAAAACTGTTTTTT. The encoded protein is CSAKSGEKLFF.

This clonotype was seen at least ten times. The genes are TRBV3-1 and TRBJ2-7; 9 bases map to TRBD1. This CDR3 has 12 amino acids. The V and J ends lost 8 bases and 1 base, in that order; junction bases with no gene match: 0. Germline V lookup: CDR1 LGHDT, CDR2 YNNKEL (reference sequence). The CDR3 DNA sequence: TGTGCCAGCGGGACAGGGTCCTACGAGCAGTACTTC. Residues: CASGTGSYEQYF.

The rearrangement joins TRBV29-1 to TRBJ2-5; TRBD1 matches at 9 bases. The germline CDR1 and CDR2 sequences are SQVTM and ANQGSEA. The J segment lost 4 bases and the V segment lost 1 base, leaving 4 bases of the junction unmatched. The CDR3 loop spans 14 amino acids. The CDR3 region has the DNA TGCAGCGTTGAAGGCCGGACAGGGGCAGAGACCCAGTACTTC. Translated, it gives CSVEGRTGAETQYF.

The rearrangement links TRBV29-1 to TRBJ1-3; D is undetermined. Trimming removed 4 bases at V and 0 bases at J, with 7 bases between. Germline V gene data show CDR1 as SQVTM and CDR2 as ANQGSEA. The CDR3 extends over 13 amino acids. The CDR3 sequence is CSVGGSSGNTIYF. The DNA for the CDR3 is TGCAGCGTTGGAGGCAGCTCTGGAAACACCATATATTTT.

This chain joins TRBV2 and TRBJ1-1; possible D gene TRBD1, 6 bases. Germline-derived CDR1 and CDR2 are SNHLY and FYNNEI. V dropped 8 bases and J dropped 5 bases, with 9 bases sitting between them. This CDR3 has 11 amino acids. This CDR3 is CASVGGTEAFF. CDR3 DNA: TGTGCCAGCGTAGGGGGGACTGAAGCTTTCTTT. The full variable domain, with the rest looked up from reference TRBV2 and TRBJ1-1, is EPEVTQTPSHQVTQMGQEVILRCVPISNHLYFYWYRQILGQKVEFLVSFYNNEISEKSEIFDDQFSVERPDGSNFTLKIRSTKLEDSAMYFCASVGGTEAFFGQGTRLTVV.

The rearrangement joins TRBV20-1 to TRBJ1-2; D unclear. CDR3 length equals 14 residues. V was clipped by 0 bases and J by 2 bases, with 10 bases between them. Germline-derived CDR1 and CDR2 are DFQATT and SNEGSKA (reference sequence). This chain's CDR3 is CSAREGRVNYGYTF. Here the CDR3 DNA reads TGCAGTGCTAGAGAGGGCAGAGTAAACTATGGCTACACCTTC.

The V gene is TRBV19, the J gene TRBJ1-4, with TRBD1 matching 8 bases. This CDR3 spans 14 amino acids. Unmatched junction bases numbered 3, after V lost 7 bases and J lost 2 bases. CDR1 and CDR2 from the germline V gene are LNHDA and SQIVND (reference sequence). The chain's CDR3 is CASTRTGTNEKLFF. CDR3 coding DNA: TGTGCCAGTACTCGGACAGGGACTAATGAAAAACTGTTTTTT.

This clonotype was seen more than once but under ten times. The gene calls are TRBV27 and TRBJ1-4, with TRBD1 identical over 9 bases. Germline-derived CDR1 and CDR2 are MNHEY and SMNVEV (reference sequence). With V trimmed by 1 base and J by 6 bases, 3 bases remained unmatched. The CDR3 contains 15 residues. The CDR3 loop is CASSLFRDRDEKLFF. The DNA of the CDR3 is TGTGCCAGCAGTTTATTCCGGGACAGGGATGAAAAACTGTTTTTT.

Of note for this clonotype: A read error may explain this, as a much larger clone is one base away. V and J are TRBV6-2 or TRBV6-3 and TRBJ2-1; D is ambiguous. The end of the DNA fits TRBJ2-7 better, so the J call may be wrong. The CDR3 spans 14 residues. The V gene's germline CDR1 is MNHEY and CDR2 SVGEGT. This chain's CDR3 is CASTRGALLNEQYF. The DNA of the CDR3 is TGTGCCAGCACCCGAGGAGCTCTCCTCAATGAGCAGTACTTC.

V is TRBV7-9 and J is TRBJ2-1, with 9 bases identical to TRBD2. The CDR3 totals 16 residues. Germline V gives CDR1 SEHNR, CDR2 FQNEAQ (reference sequence). With 9 bases clipped from V and 0 bases from J, the junction kept 9 bases outside the gene matches. The CDR3 coding sequence is TGTGCCAGTTTGGTAGCGGGAGCGAGCTCCTACAATGAGCAGTTCTTC. It yields the protein CASLVAGASSYNEQFF.

This clonotype was seen a few times. V usage is TRBV5-1 and J usage is TRBJ2-3; D perhaps matches TRBD1 (6 bases). Germline V gene lookup returns CDR1 SGHRS and CDR2 YFSETQ. V dropped 0 bases and J dropped 5 bases, with 10 bases sitting between them. The CDR3 is 14 amino acids. CDR3 region: CASSLGPTGDTQYF. CDR3 DNA: TGCGCCAGCAGCTTGGGCCCGACAGGAGATACGCAGTATTTT. The variable domain in full, completed from reference TRBV5-1 and TRBJ2-3, reads KAGVTQTPRYLIKTRGQQVTLSCSPISGHRSVSWYQQTPGQGLQFLFEYFSETQRNKGNFPGRFSGRQFSNSRSEMNVSTLELGDSALYLCASSLGPTGDTQYFGPGTRLTVL.

This clonotype was observed many times. The chain joins TRBV29-1 to TRBJ2-3, with 12 bases fitting TRBD2. CDR3 length: 15 amino acids. CDR1 SQVTM and CDR2 ANQGSEA come from the germline V gene. The ends lost 4 bases at V and 4 bases at J; junction bases unmatched: 6. CDR3 residues: CSVVRTSGTADTQYF. Here the CDR3 DNA reads TGCAGCGTTGTACGGACTAGCGGGACGGCAGATACGCAGTATTTT.